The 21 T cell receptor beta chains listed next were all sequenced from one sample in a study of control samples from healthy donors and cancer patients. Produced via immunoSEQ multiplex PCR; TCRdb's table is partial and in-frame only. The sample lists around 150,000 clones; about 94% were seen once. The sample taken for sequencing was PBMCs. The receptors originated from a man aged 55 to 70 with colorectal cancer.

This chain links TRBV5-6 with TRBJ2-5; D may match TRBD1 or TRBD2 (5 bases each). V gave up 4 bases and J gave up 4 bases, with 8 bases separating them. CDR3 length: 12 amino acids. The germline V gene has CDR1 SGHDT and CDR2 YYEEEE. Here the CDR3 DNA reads TGTGCCAGCAGCCCGGGGACAGAGACCCAGTACTTC. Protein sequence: CASSPGTETQYF.

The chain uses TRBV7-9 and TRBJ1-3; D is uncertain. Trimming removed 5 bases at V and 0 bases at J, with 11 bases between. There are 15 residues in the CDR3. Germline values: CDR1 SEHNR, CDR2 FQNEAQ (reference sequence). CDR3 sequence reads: CASSPGSSSGNTIYF. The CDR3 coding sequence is TGTGCCAGCAGCCCCGGGAGCAGCTCTGGAAACACCATATATTTT. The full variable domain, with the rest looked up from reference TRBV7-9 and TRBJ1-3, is DTGVSQNPRHKITKRGQNVTFRCDPISEHNRLYWYRQTLGQGPEFLTYFQNEAQLEKSRLLSDRFSAERPKGSFSTLEIQRTEQGDSAMYLCASSPGSSSGNTIYFGEGSWLTVV.

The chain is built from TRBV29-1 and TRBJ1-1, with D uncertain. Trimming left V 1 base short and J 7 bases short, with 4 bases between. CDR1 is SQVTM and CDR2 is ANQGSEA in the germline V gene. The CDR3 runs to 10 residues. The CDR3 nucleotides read TGCAGCGTTGAAGGATTTGAAGCTTTCTTT. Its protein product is CSVEGFEAFF.

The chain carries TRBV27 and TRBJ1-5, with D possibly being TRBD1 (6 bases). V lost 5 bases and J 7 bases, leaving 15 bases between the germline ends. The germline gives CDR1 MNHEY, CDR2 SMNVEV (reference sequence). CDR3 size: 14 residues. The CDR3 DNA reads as TGTGCCAGCAGTCCCCAGGGGAACTCCCAGCCCCAGCATTTT. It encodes CASSPQGNSQPQHF.

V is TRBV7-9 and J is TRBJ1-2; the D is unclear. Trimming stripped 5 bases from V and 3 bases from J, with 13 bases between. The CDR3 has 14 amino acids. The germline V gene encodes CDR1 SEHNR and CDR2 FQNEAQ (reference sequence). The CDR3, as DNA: TGTGCCAGCAGCCGTTTTGAGTTCGACTATGGCTACACCTTC. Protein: CASSRFEFDYGYTF.

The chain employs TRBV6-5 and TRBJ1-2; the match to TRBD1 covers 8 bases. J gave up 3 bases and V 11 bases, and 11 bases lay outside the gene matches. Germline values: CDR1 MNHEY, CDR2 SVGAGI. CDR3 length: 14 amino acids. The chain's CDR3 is CASEPHRGYYGYTF. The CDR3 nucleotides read TGTGCCTCCGAGCCCCACAGGGGGTACTATGGCTACACCTTC.

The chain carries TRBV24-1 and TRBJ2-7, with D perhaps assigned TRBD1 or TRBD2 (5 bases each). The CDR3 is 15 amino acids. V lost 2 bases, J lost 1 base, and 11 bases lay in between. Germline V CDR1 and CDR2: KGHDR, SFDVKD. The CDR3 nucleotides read TGTGCCACCAGTGATTCGCCGGGACGGTCCTACGAGCAGTACTTC. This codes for CATSDSPGRSYEQYF.

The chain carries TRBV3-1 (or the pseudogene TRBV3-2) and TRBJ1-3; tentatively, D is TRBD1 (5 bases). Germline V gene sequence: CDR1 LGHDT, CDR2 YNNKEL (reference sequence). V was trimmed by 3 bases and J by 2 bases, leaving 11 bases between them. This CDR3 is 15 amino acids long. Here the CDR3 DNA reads TGTGCCAGCAGCCAGGCGGGGGTTGCTGGAAACACCATATATTTT. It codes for CASSQAGVAGNTIYF.

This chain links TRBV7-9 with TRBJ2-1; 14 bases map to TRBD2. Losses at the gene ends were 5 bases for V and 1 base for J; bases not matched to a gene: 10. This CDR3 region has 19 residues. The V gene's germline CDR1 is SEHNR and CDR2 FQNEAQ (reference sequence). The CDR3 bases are TGTGCCAGCAGCCGCGGGTTGACTAGCGGGGGGGAATCCTACAATGAGCAGTTCTTC. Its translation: CASSRGLTSGGESYNEQFF.

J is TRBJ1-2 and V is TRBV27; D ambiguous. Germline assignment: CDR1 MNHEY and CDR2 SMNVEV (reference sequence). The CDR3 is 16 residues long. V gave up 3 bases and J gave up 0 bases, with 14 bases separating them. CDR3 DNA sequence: TGTGCCAGCAGTTTTTACCCGACGGTCTCTAACTATGGCTACACCTTC. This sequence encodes CASSFYPTVSNYGYTF.

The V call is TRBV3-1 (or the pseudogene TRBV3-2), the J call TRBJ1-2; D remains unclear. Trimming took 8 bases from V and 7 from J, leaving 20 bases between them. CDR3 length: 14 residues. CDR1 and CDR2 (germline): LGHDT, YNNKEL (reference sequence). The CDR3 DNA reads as TGTGCCAGCTTGGGCTCGGGTCAAGGGTTTGGCTACACCTTC. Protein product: CASLGSGQGFGYTF.

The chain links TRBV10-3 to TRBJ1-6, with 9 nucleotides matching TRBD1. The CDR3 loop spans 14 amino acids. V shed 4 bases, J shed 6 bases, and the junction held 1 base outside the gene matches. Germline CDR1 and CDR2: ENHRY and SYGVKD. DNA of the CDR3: TGTGCCATCAGTGCGGGACAGGGTAATTCACCCCTCCACTTT. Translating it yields CAISAGQGNSPLHF.

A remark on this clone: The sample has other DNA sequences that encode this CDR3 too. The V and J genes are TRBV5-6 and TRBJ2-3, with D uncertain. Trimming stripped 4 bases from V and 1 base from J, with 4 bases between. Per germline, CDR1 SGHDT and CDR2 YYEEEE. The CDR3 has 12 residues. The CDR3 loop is CASSPGTDTQYF. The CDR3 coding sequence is TGTGCCAGCAGCCCAGGCACAGATACGCAGTATTTT.

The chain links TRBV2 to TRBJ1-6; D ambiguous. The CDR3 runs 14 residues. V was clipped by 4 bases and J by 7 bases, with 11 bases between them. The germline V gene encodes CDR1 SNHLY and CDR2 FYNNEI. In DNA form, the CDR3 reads TGTGCCAGCAGTGTATTAGGGAACAATTCACCCCTCCACTTT. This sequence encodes CASSVLGNNSPLHF.

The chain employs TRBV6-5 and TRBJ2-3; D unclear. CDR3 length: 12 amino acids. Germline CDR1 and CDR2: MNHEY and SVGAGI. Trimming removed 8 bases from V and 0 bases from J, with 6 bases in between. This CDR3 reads CASSLSTDTQYF. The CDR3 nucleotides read TGTGCCAGCTCCCTAAGCACAGATACGCAGTATTTT.

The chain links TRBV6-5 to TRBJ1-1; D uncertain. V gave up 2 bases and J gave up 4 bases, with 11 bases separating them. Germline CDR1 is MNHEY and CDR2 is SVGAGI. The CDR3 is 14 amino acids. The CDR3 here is CASSYDGRATEAFF. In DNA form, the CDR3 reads TGTGCCAGCAGTTACGACGGGAGGGCCACTGAAGCTTTCTTT.

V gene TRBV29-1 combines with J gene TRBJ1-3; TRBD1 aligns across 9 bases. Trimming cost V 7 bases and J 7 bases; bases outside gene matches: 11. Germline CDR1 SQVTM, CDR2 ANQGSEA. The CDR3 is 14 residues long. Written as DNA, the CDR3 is TGCAGCGCCTCTACAGGGGGCGGATTGAACACCATATATTTT. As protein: CSASTGGGLNTIYF.

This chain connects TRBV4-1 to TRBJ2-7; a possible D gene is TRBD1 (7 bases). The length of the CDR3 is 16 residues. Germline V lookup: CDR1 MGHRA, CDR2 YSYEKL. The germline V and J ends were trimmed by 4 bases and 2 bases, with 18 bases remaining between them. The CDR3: CASSPRGGGVTYEQYF. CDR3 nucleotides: TGCGCCAGCAGCCCCCGAGGGGGCGGGGTCACCTACGAGCAGTACTTC.

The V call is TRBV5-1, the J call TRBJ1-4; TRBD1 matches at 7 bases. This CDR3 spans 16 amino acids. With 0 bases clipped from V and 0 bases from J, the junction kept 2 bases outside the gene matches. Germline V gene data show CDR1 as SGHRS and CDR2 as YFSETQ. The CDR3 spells CASSLGDRATNEKLFF. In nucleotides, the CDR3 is TGCGCCAGCAGCTTGGGGGACAGAGCAACTAATGAAAAACTGTTTTTT.

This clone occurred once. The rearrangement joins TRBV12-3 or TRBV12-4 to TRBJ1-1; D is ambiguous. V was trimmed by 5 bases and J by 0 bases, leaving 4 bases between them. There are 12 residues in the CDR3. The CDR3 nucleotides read TGTGCCAGCAGTCAAATGAACACTGAAGCTTTCTTT. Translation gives CASSQMNTEAFF.

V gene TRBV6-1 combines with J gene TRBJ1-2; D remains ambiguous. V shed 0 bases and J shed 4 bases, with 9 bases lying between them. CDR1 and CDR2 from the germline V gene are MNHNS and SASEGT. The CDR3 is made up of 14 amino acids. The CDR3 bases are TGTGCCAGCAGTGAAGCGACCGGACCCTATGGCTACACCTTC. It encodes CASSEATGPYGYTF.